These T cell receptor beta chains were read from a single sample in a study of shared clonotypes between healthy human individuals. TCRdb's table, derived via immunoSEQ multiplex PCR, lists solely in-frame clones and lacks some. Found here are around 2.1 million clones, approximately 94% of them singletons; the top ten hold over 0.1%. Sequenced: naive CD4+ T cells sorted from blood. Receptors originate from a man aged 18-30 years in good health. Each CDR3 is given with its conserved first and last residue. Fields, in order: V gene, D gene, clone size, J gene, CDR3 DNA, CDR3 protein. The D gene is left open where the match is weak. Expanded clones get a size class; other rows say once, few or many, or leave the size out.

>TRBV6-5|-|few|TRBJ1-2
TGTGCCAGCAGCCGGAGGCCCGTCAACTATGGCTACACCTTC
CASSRRPVNYGYTF
>TRBV5-1|-|-|TRBJ1-6
TGCGCCAGCAGCTTGCAGGGGTCAAATAATTCACCCCTCCACTTT
CASSLQGSNNSPLHF
>TRBV5-4|TRBD1|once|TRBJ2-2
TGTGCCAGCAGCTTGGCCAACAGGGGGACGGACGGGGAGCTGTTTTTT
CASSLANRGTDGELFF
>TRBV7-3|-|-|TRBJ1-1
TGTGCCAGCAGCTTAGGTCTAACAGCTGAAGCTTTCTTT
CASSLGLTAEAFF
>TRBV6-5|-|-|TRBJ1-2
TGTGCCAGCAGTTATAACGAAAACTATGGCTACACCTTC
CASSYNENYGYTF
>TRBV10-3|TRBD2|-|TRBJ2-1
TGTGCCATCAGACGAGCGGGAGGAGTCAATGAGCAGTTCTTC
CAIRRAGGVNEQFF
>TRBV5-1|TRBD1|-|TRBJ2-5
TGCGCCAGCAGCGGGGACAGGGTAAGGCAAGAGACCCAGTACTTC
CASSGDRVRQETQYF
>TRBV9|-|-|TRBJ1-3
TGTGCCAGCAGCGCCATCCCGTCAGGGTTTGGAAACACCATATATTTT
CASSAIPSGFGNTIYF
>TRBV4-1|TRBD1|-|TRBJ2-3
TGCGCCAGCACCGACAGGGGAACCACAGATACGCAGTATTTT
CASTDRGTTDTQYF
>TRBV6-5|-|-|TRBJ2-3
TGTGCCAGCAGCCGCGGACAGAGGGCGGATACGCAGTATTTT
CASSRGQRADTQYF
>TRBV5-1|-|-|TRBJ2-1
TGCGCCAGCAGCTTGGCGCCTAGCTCCTACAATGAGCAGTTCTTC
CASSLAPSSYNEQFF
>TRBV12-2|-|-|TRBJ2-3
TGTGCAAGTCGCTCAGCCCCCGCGGGAACTAGCGGGGGAGTTGGCACAGATACGCAGTATTTT
CASRSAPAGTSGGVGTDTQYF
>TRBV7-2|-|-|TRBJ2-7
TGTGCCAGCAGCTCCCGGCAGTCCTACGAGCAGTACTTC
CASSSRQSYEQYF
>TRBV6-5|TRBD1|-|TRBJ2-7
TGTGCCAGCAGTTCTCTCGGGACAGGGATCGTCGAGCAGTACTTC
CASSSLGTGIVEQYF
>TRBV10-1|-|once|TRBJ2-2
TGCGCCAGCAGTGCACCCGGGGAGCTGTTTTTT
CASSAPGELFF
>TRBV21-1|-|-|TRBJ2-1
TGTGCCAGCAGCCCAGGCCCACTAGCGGCCGATAATGAGCAGTTCTTC
CASSPGPLAADNEQFF
>TRBV9|TRBD1|-|TRBJ1-1
TGTGCCAGCAGCGCCTGGACAGGGCCCGGGGAAGCTTTCTTT
CASSAWTGPGEAFF
>TRBV2|-|once|TRBJ1-1
TGTGCCAGCAGTGAACAGGGAACTGAAGCTTTCTTT
CASSEQGTEAFF
>TRBV7-7|TRBD1|-|TRBJ2-7
TGTGCTAGCAGCTCCGGGACAGGGGGCGAGCAGTACTTC
CASSSGTGGEQYF
>TRBV9|-|-|TRBJ1-3
TGTGCCAGCAGCGTAGCGAGCAGCCCTGGAAACACCATATATTTT
CASSVASSPGNTIYF
>TRBV5-5|-|-|TRBJ1-6
TGTGCCAGCAGCTTGGTGGCAGCCGGGTCCTCACCCCTCCACTTT
CASSLVAAGSSPLHF
>TRBV19|TRBD1|-|TRBJ1-2
TGTGCCAGTAGTATACCCCGGACAGGGGGAAACTATGGCTACACCTTC
CASSIPRTGGNYGYTF
>TRBV6-1|-|-|TRBJ1-6
TGTGCCAGCAGTGAGCCGGGGAGAGCCTATAATTCACCCCTCCACTTT
CASSEPGRAYNSPLHF
>TRBV18|TRBD1|-|TRBJ1-2
TGTGCCAGCTCATCAGGGACAGGCGGGGGCTACACCTTC
CASSSGTGGGYTF
>TRBV28|TRBD1|-|TRBJ1-2
TGTGCCAGCAGTTTATCGGGACAGGGGGGAAACTATGGCTACACCTTC
CASSLSGQGGNYGYTF
>TRBV28|-|-|TRBJ2-3
TGTGCCAGCAGTTTAACTAGCAGTGGAACAGATACGCAGTATTTT
CASSLTSSGTDTQYF
>TRBV6-5|-|-|TRBJ1-5
TGTGCCAGCCAGACGACCGGCAGTAGCAATCAGCCCCAGCATTTT
CASQTTGSSNQPQHF
>TRBV6-5|-|-|TRBJ1-3
TGTGCCAGCAGTCCCGGGGCAGCTGGAAACACCATATATTTT
CASSPGAAGNTIYF
>TRBV6-1|-|-|TRBJ1-1
TGTGCCACGGGCCAAACTAACACTGAAGCTTTCTTT
CATGQTNTEAFF
>TRBV29-1|TRBD2|-|TRBJ2-3
TGCAGCGTTGATAGCGGGGGCACAGATACGCAGTATTTT
CSVDSGGTDTQYF
>TRBV5-1|TRBD2|-|TRBJ2-5
TGCGCCAGCAGGTGGGGGTCGGGAGGGGAGACCCAGTACTTC
CASRWGSGGETQYF
>TRBV5-1|-|once|TRBJ2-3
TGCGCCAGCCATAGCGGAGTTAGCACAGATACGCAGTATTTT
CASHSGVSTDTQYF
>TRBV7-9|-|-|TRBJ2-2
TGTGCCAGCAGCTTAACATTCGTCGGGGTCCACACCGGGGAGCTGTTTTTT
CASSLTFVGVHTGELFF
>TRBV6-6|-|-|TRBJ1-2
TGTGCCAGCAGCCCTAGGGACTTCTATGGCTACACCTTC
CASSPRDFYGYTF
>TRBV30|-|once|TRBJ1-6
TGTGCCTGGGTCCGCGCGGGGTCACCCCTCCACTTT
CAWVRAGSPLHF
>TRBV18|-|few|TRBJ1-6
TGTGCCAGCTCACCACAGAGGGGGATCTATAATTCACCCCTCCACTTT
CASSPQRGIYNSPLHF
>TRBV27|-|-|TRBJ1-4
TGTGCCAGCAGCACAGAGTGGGCAACTAATGAAAAACTGTTTTTT
CASSTEWATNEKLFF
>TRBV29-1|-|once|TRBJ1-2
TGCAGCGTTGTGGTGTTCCAGGCTGGCTACACCTTC
CSVVVFQAGYTF
>TRBV18|-|-|TRBJ2-1
TGTGCCAGCTCACCAGGGGTGACAGCTAACAATGAGCAGTTCTTC
CASSPGVTANNEQFF
>TRBV5-4|-|-|TRBJ1-2
TGTGCCAGCAGCCACCCCCAGGGCCATGGCTACACCTTC
CASSHPQGHGYTF